This TCR beta chain is from a study of radiation and T cells in renal cell carcinoma. The time point was: blood 4 weeks post-SBRT, at nephrectomy. Treatment described: 15 Gy SBRT to primary tumor, nephrectomy 4 weeks later. The table came from immunoSEQ multiplex PCR; TCRdb's copy has only in-frame clones and leaves some out. The sample holds around 180,000 clones, about nine tenths seen once. The sequence was collected from a woman in her fifties or sixties with renal cell carcinoma. Sequencing used blood, obtained from a patient whose treatment included radiotherapy and nephrectomy.

The chain's CDR3 is CASSIGVGRYSNQPQHF. In nucleotides, the CDR3 is TGTGCCAGTAGTATAGGGGTAGGACGTTATAGCAATCAGCCCCAGCATTTT. The V and J genes are TRBV19 and TRBJ1-5; no reliable D call. Germline V gives CDR1 LNHDA, CDR2 SQIVND (reference sequence). V gave up 1 base and J gave up 0 bases, with 13 bases separating them. CDR3 length: 17 amino acids.